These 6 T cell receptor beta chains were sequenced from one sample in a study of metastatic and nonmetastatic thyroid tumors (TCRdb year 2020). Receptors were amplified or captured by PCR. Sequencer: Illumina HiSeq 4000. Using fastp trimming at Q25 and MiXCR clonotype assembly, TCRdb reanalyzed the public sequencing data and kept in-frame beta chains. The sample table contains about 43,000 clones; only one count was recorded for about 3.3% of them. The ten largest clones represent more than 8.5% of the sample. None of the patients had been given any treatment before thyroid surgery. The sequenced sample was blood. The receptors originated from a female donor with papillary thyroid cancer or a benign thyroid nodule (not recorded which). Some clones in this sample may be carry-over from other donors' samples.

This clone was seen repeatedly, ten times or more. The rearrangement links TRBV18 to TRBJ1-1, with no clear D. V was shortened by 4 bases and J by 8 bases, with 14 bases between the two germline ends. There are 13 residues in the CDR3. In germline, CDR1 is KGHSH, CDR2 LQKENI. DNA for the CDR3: TGTGCCAGCTCACTAGGCCAGCCTGTCGAAGCTTTCTTT. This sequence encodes CASSLGQPVEAFF.

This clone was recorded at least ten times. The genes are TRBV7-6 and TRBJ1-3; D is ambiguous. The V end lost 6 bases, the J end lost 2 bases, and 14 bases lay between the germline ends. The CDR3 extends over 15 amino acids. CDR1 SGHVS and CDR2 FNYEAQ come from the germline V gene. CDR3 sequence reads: CASSYGQDPGNTIYF. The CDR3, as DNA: TGTGCCAGCAGTTATGGCCAGGACCCTGGAAACACCATATATTTT.

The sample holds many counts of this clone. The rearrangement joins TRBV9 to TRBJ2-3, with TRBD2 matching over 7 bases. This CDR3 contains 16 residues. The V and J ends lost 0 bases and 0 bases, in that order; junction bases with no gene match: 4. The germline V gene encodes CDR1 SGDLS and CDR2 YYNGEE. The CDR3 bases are TGTGCCAGCAGCGTAGGCGGGAGCCTCAGCACAGATACGCAGTATTTT. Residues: CASSVGGSLSTDTQYF.

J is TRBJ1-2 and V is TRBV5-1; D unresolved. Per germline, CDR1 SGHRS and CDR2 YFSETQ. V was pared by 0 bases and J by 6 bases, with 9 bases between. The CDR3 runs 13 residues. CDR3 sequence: CASSLGREDGYTF. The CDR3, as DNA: TGCGCCAGCAGCTTGGGAAGAGAGGATGGCTACACCTTC.

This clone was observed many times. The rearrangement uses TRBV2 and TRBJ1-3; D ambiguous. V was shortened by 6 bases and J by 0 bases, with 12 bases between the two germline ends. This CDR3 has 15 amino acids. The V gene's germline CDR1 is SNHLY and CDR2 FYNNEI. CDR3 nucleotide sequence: TGTGCCAGCAGGTCGCAGTGGGACTCTGGAAACACCATATATTTT. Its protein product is CASRSQWDSGNTIYF.

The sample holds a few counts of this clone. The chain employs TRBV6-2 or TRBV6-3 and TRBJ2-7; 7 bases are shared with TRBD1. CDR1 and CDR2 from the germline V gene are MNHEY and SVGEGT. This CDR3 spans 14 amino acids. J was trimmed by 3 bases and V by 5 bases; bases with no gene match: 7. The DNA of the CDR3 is TGTGCCAGCAGTCTACAGGGGACGGACTACGAGCAGTACTTC. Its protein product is CASSLQGTDYEQYF.